This is a list of T cell receptor beta chains from one sample in a study of early T cells in non-severe SARS-CoV-2 infection. TCRdb used MiXCR to reprocess the 5' RACE reads, holding one entry per CDR3 protein. Among some 67,000 distinct CDR3 sequences listed, roughly 15% were seen once. Input material: whole blood. The receptors originated from an adult who was a healthcare worker with PCR-confirmed SARS-CoV-2 infection or an uninfected control (not recorded which). Each CDR3 is given with its conserved first and last residue. Fields, in order: D gene, clone size, J gene, V gene, CDR3 protein, CDR3 DNA. D genes are given only for firm matches. A row's size may be missing; if present it is once, few, many or a size class.

d_call: NA; clone_size: few; j_call: TRBJ2-1; v_call: TRBV29-1; cdr3_aa: CSLNTAGSTYNEQFF; cdr3_nt: TGCAGCCTAAATACCGCGGGGAGCACCTACAATGAGCAGTTCTTC
d_call: NA; clone_size: many; j_call: TRBJ1-1; v_call: TRBV5-1; cdr3_aa: CASSLGQADTEAFF; cdr3_nt: TGCGCCAGCAGCTTGGGTCAGGCGGACACTGAAGCTTTCTTT
d_call: NA; clone_size: NA; j_call: TRBJ2-2; v_call: TRBV6-6; cdr3_aa: CASSLQRRGELFF; cdr3_nt: TGTGCCAGCAGTCTACAGAGGAGGGGGGAGCTGTTTTTT
d_call: TRBD1; clone_size: few; j_call: TRBJ1-1; v_call: TRBV4-2; cdr3_aa: CASIRQGGAEAFF; cdr3_nt: TGTGCCAGCATAAGACAGGGTGGGGCTGAAGCTTTCTTT
d_call: TRBD1; clone_size: few; j_call: TRBJ1-4; v_call: TRBV19; cdr3_aa: CASSVDRGRNEKLFF; cdr3_nt: TGTGCCAGTAGTGTGGACAGGGGGCGGAATGAAAAACTGTTTTTT
d_call: NA; clone_size: many; j_call: TRBJ2-7; v_call: TRBV6-1; cdr3_aa: CASELGEGAYEQYF; cdr3_nt: TGTGCCAGCGAGCTAGGCGAGGGGGCCTACGAGCAGTACTTC
d_call: NA; clone_size: NA; j_call: TRBJ2-2; v_call: TRBV9; cdr3_aa: CASSPGSGELFF; cdr3_nt: TGTGCCAGCAGTCCCGGGTCCGGGGAGCTGTTTTTT
d_call: TRBD2; clone_size: many; j_call: TRBJ2-1; v_call: TRBV6-4; cdr3_aa: CASSDGTSGYNEQFF; cdr3_nt: TGTGCCAGCAGTGACGGGACTAGCGGGTACAATGAGCAGTTCTTC
d_call: NA; clone_size: many; j_call: TRBJ1-2; v_call: TRBV12-5; cdr3_aa: CASGRTTGPHYGYTF; cdr3_nt: TGTGCTAGTGGCAGAACTACAGGGCCGCACTATGGCTACACCTTC
d_call: NA; clone_size: many; j_call: TRBJ2-7; v_call: TRBV4-1; cdr3_aa: CASSRVEGDEQYF; cdr3_nt: TGCGCCAGCAGCCGGGTTGAGGGAGACGAGCAGTACTTC
d_call: NA; clone_size: many; j_call: TRBJ2-1; v_call: TRBV25-1; cdr3_aa: CASTGGARYNEQFF; cdr3_nt: TGTGCCAGCACAGGGGGGGCCCGATACAATGAGCAGTTCTTC
d_call: NA; clone_size: few; j_call: TRBJ1-1; v_call: TRBV9; cdr3_aa: CASSGSPGTEAFF; cdr3_nt: TGTGCCAGCAGCGGTTCTCCGGGCACTGAAGCTTTCTTT
d_call: NA; clone_size: NA; j_call: TRBJ1-1; v_call: TRBV3-1; cdr3_aa: CASSQAFSAFF; cdr3_nt: TGTGCCAGCAGCCAAGCCTTCTCTGCTTTCTTT
d_call: NA; clone_size: NA; j_call: TRBJ2-5; v_call: TRBV7-8; cdr3_aa: CASSLERQLQETQYF; cdr3_nt: TGTGCCAGCAGCTTAGAGAGACAGCTACAAGAGACCCAGTACTTC
d_call: NA; clone_size: NA; j_call: TRBJ2-3; v_call: TRBV14; cdr3_aa: CASSQDPGVDTQYF; cdr3_nt: TGTGCCAGCAGCCAAGATCCGGGGGTAGATACGCAGTATTTT
d_call: NA; clone_size: once; j_call: TRBJ2-7; v_call: TRBV15; cdr3_aa: CATSGHRYGKGSYEQYF; cdr3_nt: TGTGCCACCAGCGGCCACCGTTACGGGAAGGGGTCCTACGAGCAGTACTTC
d_call: NA; clone_size: NA; j_call: TRBJ1-4; v_call: TRBV6-1; cdr3_aa: CASSDFRSGTSEKLFF; cdr3_nt: TGTGCCAGCAGTGACTTTCGCTCCGGGACAAGCGAAAAACTGTTTTTT